Shown below are 16 T cell receptor beta chains from a single sample sequenced in a study of a mutant IDH1 vaccine in newly diagnosed glioma. As for time point: week 5, during vaccination. In every dose of vaccine, 300 ug of mutant IDH1 20-mer peptide was given alongside topical imiquimod. These TCRs' antigens remain unknown. Clones were read by immunoSEQ multiplex PCR, and TCRdb kept only the in-frame ones, dropping some. The table has 49,000 or so clones, 78% seen once. Sequenced material: PBMCs, taken from a glioma patient whose treatment included an IDH1 peptide vaccine. The receptors derive from a woman in her thirties or forties with glioma.

The genes are TRBV6-5 and TRBJ2-2; TRBD2 matches 10 bases. The CDR3 has 14 residues. CDR1 is MNHEY and CDR2 is SVGAGI in the germline V gene. The V gene end was trimmed by 3 bases and the J gene end by 6 bases; junction bases not matched to a gene: 1. The DNA of the CDR3 is TGTGCCAGCAGTTATAGCGGGGGGTCCGGGGAGCTGTTTTTT. Its protein product is CASSYSGGSGELFF.

The J gene is TRBJ2-3, the V gene TRBV5-8, with D unresolved. Trimming shortened V by 7 bases and J by 9 bases, and 9 bases separated the two germline ends. The germline V gene has CDR1 SGHTS and CDR2 YDEGEE. There are 10 residues in the CDR3. The DNA for the CDR3 is TGTGCCAGCGGGCCAGCAACGCAGTATTTT. It is translated as CASGPATQYF. Supplemented by reference TRBV5-8 and TRBJ2-3, the full variable domain reads EAGVTQSPTHLIKTRGQQATLRCSPISGHTSVYWYQQALGLGLQFLLWYDEGEERNRGNFPPRFSGRQFPNYSSELNVNALELEDSALYLCASGPATQYFGPGTRLTVL.

The rearrangement links TRBV5-1 to TRBJ1-1; no firm D call. The V end was cut by 4 bases, the J end by 3 bases, with 22 bases between. This CDR3 is built from 17 residues. Germline lookup yields CDR1 SGHRS and CDR2 YFSETQ. The CDR3 loop reads CASSQTATSRGYTEAFF. The CDR3, as DNA: TGCGCCAGCAGCCAGACTGCAACAAGTCGTGGGTACACTGAAGCTTTCTTT.

The rearrangement uses TRBV19 and TRBJ1-1; D call uncertain. In germline, CDR1 is LNHDA, CDR2 SQIVND (reference sequence). The V gene lost 0 bases and the J gene lost 1 base, with 9 bases spanning the gap. The CDR3 is made up of 15 amino acids. The CDR3 protein is CASSIDVAWNTEAFF. The CDR3 DNA reads TGTGCCAGTAGTATAGATGTGGCTTGGAACACTGAAGCTTTCTTT.

This sequence joins TRBV25-1 and TRBJ1-1, with TRBD1 identical over 8 bases. The J segment lost 0 bases and the V segment lost 6 bases, leaving 3 bases of the junction unmatched. CDR3 length: 14 amino acids. Looked up from germline, CDR1 is MGHDK and CDR2 is SYGVNS. The CDR3: CASRQGGLNTEAFF. CDR3 coding DNA: TGTGCCAGCAGACAGGGGGGGTTGAACACTGAAGCTTTCTTT.

This chain joins TRBV7-6 and TRBJ1-2, with D tentatively TRBD1 (6 bases). The germline V gene has CDR1 SGHVS and CDR2 FNYEAQ. CDR3 length: 14 residues. Trimming removed 1 base at V and 5 bases at J, with 11 bases between. This CDR3 reads CASSLGTEFYGYTF. The DNA of the CDR3 is TGTGCCAGCAGCTTAGGGACAGAGTTTTATGGCTACACCTTC. Full variable domain (outside the CDR3, taken from reference TRBV7-6 and TRBJ1-2): GAGVSQSPRYKVTKRGQDVALRCDPISGHVSLYWYRQALGQGPEFLTYFNYEAQQDKSGLPNDRFSAERPEGSISTLTIQRTEQRDSAMYRCASSLGTEFYGYTFGSGTRLTVV.

This rearrangement joins TRBV5-4 to TRBJ2-5; D unresolved. This CDR3 contains 13 residues. Germline values: CDR1 SGHNT, CDR2 YYREEE (reference sequence). Trimming removed 0 bases at V and 2 bases at J, with 5 bases between. CDR3 nucleotide sequence: TGTGCCAGCAGCTTGGGCAGACAAGAGACCCAGTACTTC. Amino acids: CASSLGRQETQYF.

V gene TRBV5-4 combines with J gene TRBJ2-6; D is ambiguous. V was shortened by 2 bases and J by 4 bases, with 10 bases between the two germline ends. CDR1 is SGHNT and CDR2 is YYREEE in the germline V gene (reference sequence). The length of the CDR3 is 15 residues. The CDR3: CASSFDWSGANVLTF. The CDR3 DNA follows: TGTGCCAGCAGCTTCGATTGGTCCGGGGCCAACGTCCTGACTTTC.

V gene TRBV7-2 combines with J gene TRBJ1-3, with D uncertain. Germline-derived CDR1 and CDR2 are SGHTA and FQGNSA. The V gene lost 1 base and the J gene lost 0 bases, with 10 bases spanning the gap. The CDR3 covers 16 residues. For the CDR3, the DNA is TGTGCCAGCAGCTTAGTGTTACAAACCTCTGGAAACACCATATATTTT. Residues: CASSLVLQTSGNTIYF.

V is TRBV5-5 and J is TRBJ1-5; 10 nucleotides match TRBD1. CDR3 length equals 17 residues. Trimming removed 5 bases from V and 2 bases from J; junction bases left unmatched: 10. Germline V CDR1 and CDR2: SGHKS, YYEKEE (reference sequence). In DNA form, the CDR3 reads TGTGCCAGCAGTTCACACTCCGGGACAGGGGGCAATCAGCCCCAGCATTTT. It is translated as CASSSHSGTGGNQPQHF.

This clone was picked up a small number of times. The conserved closing phenylalanine or tryptophan is absent in this CDR3, likely reflecting a read error. The limits of the CDR3 on the DNA are not certain, so only TCRdb's listed CDR3 is given. The chain is built from TRBV5-6 and TRBJ1-1. The germline V gene has CDR1 SGHDT and CDR2 YYEEEE. The CDR3 is 12 amino acids long, termini counted. CDR3 loop: CASSLSRSGLAL.

The V call is TRBV5-1, the J call TRBJ2-3; TRBD1 matches 7 bases. Unmatched junction bases numbered 3, after V lost 4 bases and J lost 1 base. The germline CDR1 and CDR2 sequences are SGHRS and YFSETQ. This CDR3 is built from 14 residues. This chain's CDR3 is CASSHGQGTDTQYF. CDR3 sequence (DNA): TGCGCCAGCAGCCACGGACAGGGCACAGATACGCAGTATTTT.

The V gene is TRBV19, the J gene TRBJ2-5, with D perhaps TRBD2 (6 bases). Trimming cost V 0 bases and J 5 bases, with 13 bases left between them. This CDR3 is 15 amino acids long. CDR1 is LNHDA and CDR2 is SQIVND in the germline V gene (reference sequence). CDR3 loop: CASSIDHRGWETQYF. CDR3 nucleotides: TGTGCCAGTAGTATAGATCACCGGGGGTGGGAGACCCAGTACTTC.

The CDR3, as DNA: TGCGCCAGCAGCCAAGATCGGGGCGGTAGCTCCTACGAGCAGTACTTC. Translating gives CASSQDRGGSSYEQYF. The V call is TRBV4-1, the J call TRBJ2-5; either TRBD1 or TRBD2 may supply D (5 bases each). The end of the DNA is better explained by TRBJ2-7, so the J call may be wrong. The CDR3 runs 16 residues. Germline V gene lookup returns CDR1 MGHRA and CDR2 YSYEKL.

This clone was seen a few times. The chain has TRBV14 and TRBJ1-1, with 8 bases that match TRBD1. V shed 6 bases and J 1 base; nucleotides not matched to a gene: 16. This CDR3 comprises 18 residues. In germline, CDR1 is SGHDN, CDR2 FVKESK. CDR3 sequence reads: CASRRLSGTGQENTEAFF. As DNA, the CDR3 is TGTGCCAGCAGACGCCTCTCCGGGACAGGTCAGGAGAACACTGAAGCTTTCTTT.

The chain is built from TRBV19 and TRBJ1-1, with a weak D call TRBD1 (5 bases). V was pared by 1 base and J by 4 bases, with 10 bases between. Germline V gives CDR1 LNHDA, CDR2 SQIVND (reference sequence). The CDR3 length is 14 residues. In nucleotides, the CDR3 is TGTGCCAGTAGTATAGTTTCAGGGCCCACTGAAGCTTTCTTT. This gives the protein CASSIVSGPTEAFF.